The next 24 T cell receptor beta chains were all read from a single sample in a study of OX40 agonist ivuxolimab in advanced cancers. Only in-frame clones appear in the TCRdb table, and some are missing; sequencing was by immunoSEQ multiplex PCR. The data hold around 69,000 clones, with 80% to 90% observed a single time. The specimen comprised CD4+ or CD8+ T cells sorted from blood, sampled in a trial of the OX40 agonist ivuxolimab. The receptors derive from an adult with an advanced solid tumor such as melanoma, head and neck, liver or kidney cancer.

This CDR3 is CASSQWGQQARYEQYF. In DNA, the CDR3 is TGCGCCAGCAGTCAATGGGGTCAACAGGCTCGTTACGAGCAGTACTTC. This chain uses TRBV23-1 with TRBJ2-7, with a weak D call TRBD1 (5 bases). TRBV23-1 is sorted into the ORF group, with uncertain function. The V end was cut by 1 base, the J end by 4 bases, with 17 bases between. The CDR3 totals 16 residues.

The chain has TRBV6-5 and TRBJ2-7; 11 bases line up with TRBD2. In germline, CDR1 is MNHEY, CDR2 SVGAGI. V shed 5 bases, J shed 3 bases, and the junction held 3 bases outside the gene matches. This CDR3 region has 14 residues. CDR3 sequence (DNA): TGTGCCAGCAGTCAAACTAGCGGGGGCTACGAGCAGTACTTC. It specifies CASSQTSGGYEQYF.

This chain uses TRBV9 with TRBJ1-5, with D unclear. CDR1 and CDR2 from the germline V gene are SGDLS and YYNGEE. Trimming stripped 0 bases from V and 5 bases from J, with 12 bases between. The CDR3 has 15 amino acids. The CDR3 sequence is CASSVEDVPDQPQHF. The CDR3 DNA reads as TGTGCCAGCAGCGTAGAGGACGTCCCAGATCAGCCCCAGCATTTT. Full variable domain (outside the CDR3, taken from reference TRBV9 and TRBJ1-5): DSGVTQTPKHLITATGQRVTLRCSPRSGDLSVYWYQQSLDQGLQFLIQYYNGEERAKGNILERFSAQQFPDLHSELNLSSLELGDSALYFCASSVEDVPDQPQHFGDGTRLSIL.

The J gene is TRBJ1-2, the V gene TRBV4-3; no reliable D call. This CDR3 is 15 amino acids long. V shed 1 base and J shed 2 bases, with 11 bases lying between them. In germline, CDR1 is LGHNA, CDR2 YSLEER. The CDR3 nucleotides read TGCGCCAGCAGCCAAGTCGGACGGGAGAACTATGGCTACACCTTC. Protein sequence: CASSQVGRENYGYTF.

The chain recombines TRBV5-5 with TRBJ1-1; D ambiguous. V was clipped by 5 bases and J by 4 bases, with 15 bases between them. Per germline, CDR1 SGHKS and CDR2 YYEKEE (reference sequence). This CDR3 is 14 amino acids long. This CDR3 is CASSFGRWGTEAFF. CDR3 sequence (DNA): TGTGCCAGCAGTTTCGGACGGTGGGGCACTGAAGCTTTCTTT.

This clone was counted a single time. The V and J genes are TRBV5-8 and TRBJ2-7; D uncertain. The CDR3 consists of 14 residues. CDR1 SGHTS and CDR2 YDEGEE come from the germline V gene. The V gene lost 4 bases and the J gene lost 5 bases, with 16 bases spanning the gap. Here the CDR3 reads CASSHGQPVNEQYF. In DNA form, the CDR3 reads TGTGCCAGCAGCCACGGGCAGCCCGTCAACGAGCAGTACTTC.

The chain employs TRBV2 and TRBJ2-7, with no clear D. The V gene lost 7 bases and the J gene lost 3 bases, with 13 bases spanning the gap. The germline V gene encodes CDR1 SNHLY and CDR2 FYNNEI. This CDR3 is 13 amino acids long. The CDR3 DNA sequence: TGTGCCAGCATGCTGAAAATCAGCTACGAGCAGTACTTC. Amino acid sequence: CASMLKISYEQYF.

The gene calls are TRBV7-2 and TRBJ2-5; 7 positions agree with TRBD2. Germline-derived CDR1 and CDR2 are SGHTA and FQGNSA. The CDR3 consists of 15 residues. Trimming cost V 5 bases and J 4 bases; bases outside gene matches: 10. In DNA form, the CDR3 reads TGTGCCAGCAGCCCCTGGGAGCGGGAAGGAGAGACCCAGTACTTC. Translated: CASSPWEREGETQYF.

This chain connects TRBV5-1 to TRBJ2-1; 9 bases agree with TRBD2. J was trimmed by 7 bases and V by 4 bases; bases with no gene match: 12. CDR1 is SGHRS, CDR2 YFSETQ, per germline. The CDR3 totals 16 residues. CDR3 region: CASSPPASGVTNEQFF. The DNA of the CDR3 is TGCGCCAGCAGCCCCCCCGCTAGCGGGGTCACTAATGAGCAGTTCTTC. The entire variable domain, with the rest obtained from reference TRBV5-1 and TRBJ2-1, is as follows: KAGVTQTPRYLIKTRGQQVTLSCSPISGHRSVSWYQQTPGQGLQFLFEYFSETQRNKGNFPGRFSGRQFSNSRSEMNVSTLELGDSALYLCASSPPASGVTNEQFFGPGTRLTVL.

This sequence joins TRBV7-2 and TRBJ1-2; TRBD1 agrees at 7 bases. CDR3 length: 15 residues. Unmatched junction bases numbered 5, after V lost 1 base and J lost 3 bases. Per germline, CDR1 SGHTA and CDR2 FQGNSA. The CDR3 DNA reads TGTGCCAGCAGCTTAGGGGAGACAGGGTACTATGGCTACACCTTC. The encoded protein is CASSLGETGYYGYTF.

The chain links TRBV19 to TRBJ1-2, with D maybe TRBD1 (6 bases). Germline V gives CDR1 LNHDA, CDR2 SQIVND (reference sequence). This CDR3 has 12 amino acids. V was trimmed by 7 bases and J by 7 bases, leaving 13 bases between them. The CDR3 nucleotides are TGTGCCAGTATGCAGGGGCCAGGTGGCTACACCTTC. This translates into CASMQGPGGYTF.

The J gene is TRBJ2-3, the V gene TRBV4-3; TRBD2 matches at 11 bases. This CDR3 is 16 amino acids long. Trimming cost V 0 bases and J 5 bases; bases outside gene matches: 4. Germline V CDR1 and CDR2: LGHNA, YSLEER. CDR3 amino acids: CASSQDSSGRLDTQYF. CDR3 nucleotides: TGCGCCAGCAGCCAAGATTCTAGCGGGAGGTTAGATACGCAGTATTTT.

In the case of this clone: Compared with germline, one end of the junction differs, possibly owing to a read error. The V gene is TRBV4-1, the J gene TRBJ1-2; D not resolved. The CDR3 runs to 13 residues. Looked up from germline, CDR1 is MGHRA and CDR2 is YSYEKL. CDR3 DNA sequence: TGCGCCAGCAGCCAAGGATGGGCAGACCCTTTGCACTTC. This gives the protein CASSQGWADPLHF.

The chain joins TRBV7-9 to TRBJ2-2; 9 bases are shared with TRBD2. V lost 6 bases to trimming and J lost 6 bases; unmatched junction nucleotides: 8. The CDR3 sequence is 15 residues long. CDR1 and CDR2 from the germline V gene are SEHNR and FQNEAQ (reference sequence). The CDR3 spells CASRVSGSSAGELFF. The CDR3 DNA follows: TGTGCCAGCAGGGTTAGCGGGAGTTCGGCCGGGGAGCTGTTTTTT.

This chain uses TRBV27 with TRBJ2-7; D not resolved. Germline CDR1 reads MNHEY; CDR2 reads SMNVEV (reference sequence). The CDR3 has 15 amino acids. Trimming pared 4 bases from V and 6 bases from J, leaving 19 bases between. The CDR3 DNA sequence: TGTGCCAGCAGTTCCTTCCCGCGGAGCCCGGGCGAGCAGTACTTC. This codes for CASSSFPRSPGEQYF.

J is TRBJ2-7 and V is TRBV6-6; D is unclear. Per germline, CDR1 MNHNY and CDR2 SVGAGI (reference sequence). V lost 2 bases, J lost 5 bases, and 4 bases lay in between. The CDR3 contains 11 residues. The CDR3 loop reads CASSYSDEQYF. In DNA, the CDR3 is TGTGCCAGCAGTTACAGCGACGAGCAGTACTTC.

The chain is built from TRBV6-6 and TRBJ1-1; D remains ambiguous. The V end lost 5 bases, the J end lost 3 bases, and 16 bases lay between the germline ends. Looked up from germline, CDR1 is MNHNY and CDR2 is SVGAGI (reference sequence). This CDR3 spans 15 amino acids. The CDR3 sequence: CASSPFGETYTEAFF. CDR3 DNA sequence: TGTGCCAGCAGTCCATTTGGGGAGACCTACACTGAAGCTTTCTTT.

This sequence joins TRBV5-6 and TRBJ2-3; D tentatively fits TRBD1 or TRBD2 (5 bases each). From germline, CDR1 is SGHDT and CDR2 YYEEEE. The V end was cut by 0 bases, the J end by 5 bases, with 16 bases between. CDR3 length: 16 amino acids. The CDR3 protein is CASSLETLWGRDTQYF. DNA of the CDR3: TGTGCCAGCAGCTTGGAGACCCTGTGGGGGAGAGATACGCAGTATTTT.

The V call is TRBV5-4, the J call TRBJ1-2; D unclear. Deletions cut 0 bases from V and 0 bases from J, with 3 bases between. The germline V gene has CDR1 SGHNT and CDR2 YYREEE (reference sequence). The CDR3 loop spans 13 amino acids. The CDR3 is CASSLEPNYGYTF. As DNA, the CDR3 is TGTGCCAGCAGCTTGGAGCCTAACTATGGCTACACCTTC.

The gene calls are TRBV7-8 and TRBJ1-3; D unclear. In germline, CDR1 is SGHVS, CDR2 FQNEAQ. This CDR3 comprises 16 residues. The V and J ends lost 5 bases and 0 bases respectively, with 14 bases between them. The CDR3 loop is CASSLPSPTSGNTIYF. The CDR3 region has the DNA TGTGCCAGCAGCCTCCCCAGTCCCACCTCTGGAAACACCATATATTTT.

The V and J genes are TRBV18 and TRBJ2-3; tentative D call: TRBD1 (5 bases). The length of the CDR3 is 15 residues. The germline V gene encodes CDR1 KGHSH and CDR2 LQKENI. The V end lost 1 base, the J end lost 4 bases, and 12 bases lay between the germline ends. The chain's CDR3 is CASSPQDSGPDTQYF. The CDR3 DNA reads as TGTGCCAGCTCACCACAGGATTCAGGGCCAGATACGCAGTATTTT.

The J gene is TRBJ2-3, the V gene TRBV5-4; 10 bases align to TRBD1. V lost 3 bases and J lost 2; bases outside the gene matches: 3. Germline assignment: CDR1 SGHNT and CDR2 YYREEE (reference sequence). The CDR3 has 15 amino acids. CDR3 bases: TGTGCCAGCAGCTGGGGGACAGGGGACACAGATACGCAGTATTTT. Its protein product is CASSWGTGDTDTQYF.

J is TRBJ2-3 and V is TRBV5-4; 8 bases match TRBD2. The trim removed 2 bases at V and 4 bases at J, leaving 6 bases unmatched. The CDR3 totals 15 residues. Per germline, CDR1 SGHNT and CDR2 YYREEE (reference sequence). The chain's CDR3 is CASSFAGGGPDTQYF. CDR3 DNA: TGTGCCAGCAGCTTCGCGGGAGGAGGCCCAGATACGCAGTATTTT.

The chain is built from TRBV10-3 and TRBJ2-4, with D unclear. V was trimmed by 3 bases and J by 0 bases, leaving 12 bases between them. Per germline, CDR1 ENHRY and CDR2 SYGVKD. The CDR3 loop spans 16 amino acids. CDR3 nucleotides: TGTGCCATCAGTGACAACAGTGGTCTAGCCAAAAACATTCAGTACTTC. It translates to CAISDNSGLAKNIQYF.